The sequence of this T cell receptor (beta chain) was determined in a study of T cells in Graves' hyperthyroidism and ophthalmopathy (dated by TCRdb to between 2018 and 2020). A note on the overall study: Peripheral blood was sampled at the time of initial diagnosis, prior to any treatment. TCR V-J signatures able to tell the groups apart were searched for in a discovery cohort of 90 to 100 patients, of whom 43 had Graves' ophthalmopathy and about 60 had stable Graves' hyperthyroidism. Whether ophthalmopathy could be predicted prospectively was tested in an independent validation cohort made up of roughly 19 hyperthyroidism patients plus 17 patients who later progressed to ophthalmopathy. The roughly 90 discovery patients were divided at random into training and test sets in a 7:3 ratio. The study also compared thyroid tissue and blood T-cell repertoires from several Graves' hyperthyroidism patients. Following sampling, methimazole starting at 30 mg daily was given to hyperthyroidism patients, and high-dose intravenous methylprednisolone was given to ophthalmopathy patients. The paper reports TCR Vbeta CDR3 sequencing of roughly 140 peripheral blood samples: 40 or so ophthalmopathy, fewer than 80 hyperthyroidism and roughly 17 progressor patients. Overall results and qualifications from the work: No statistical method was used to fix the sample size in advance, and group allocation was not hidden from the investigators. In validation, progression to ophthalmopathy was predicted by the model with 70% to 71% sensitivity and roughly 76% specificity, a median of around 6.5 months before onset. Blood samples also contained most of the expanded thyroid clonotypes (frequency above 0.001), which suggests that blood repertoires may reflect thyroid immune responses. A 13 V-J signature model separated ophthalmopathy from stable hyperthyroidism, with about 88% sensitivity and 81% to 82% specificity in cross-validation and 80%/75% in testing.

The TCR beta CDR3 regions were amplified from RNA transcripts. A first-round RT-PCR of the TCR CDR3 used the HTBI primer set with the Qiagen OneStep RT-PCR kit. The libraries were constructed in a second round of multiplex PCR and then size-selected and purified. Paired-end sequencing of the libraries was performed with 100 bp reads on an Illumina HiSeq2000. The paper's processing steps were these. Raw data were processed with SOAPnuke, discarding reads with adapters, uncalled bases, mean Phred below 15, or no exact constant-primer or identifier match. COPE v1.2.5 was used to merge the high-quality paired reads, and each unique nucleotide sequence was defined as a clonotype. Clonotypes were aligned to IMGT TRBV, TRBD and TRBJ reference segments using MiTCR v1.1. Analysis was restricted to V-J combinations with a frequency above 0.0001, which covered roughly 99% of repertoires. The TCS score was defined as F50 (clonal expansion) divided by E x V (chaos), with BLOSUM62-based TCRdist calculated between CDR3 peptides within each V-J. Welch's t-statistics and random forest reduced fewer than 550 V-J features to 13, which were used in a naive Bayes classifier (R e1071). Using fastp trimming at Q25 and MiXCR clonotype assembly, TCRdb reanalyzed the public sequencing data and kept in-frame beta chains. Each CDR3 protein gets just one entry, which takes the most common genes and DNA from the rows behind it. TCRdb's processing, not the authors', yielded these V and J calls. Here the sample has roughly 280,000 distinct CDR3 sequences; about 20% occur a single time. 50% to 75% of the sample is in the top ten clones.

With regard to this clonotype: Its antigen target is currently unknown. No much larger clone exists at a distance of one base, and base qualities are not known.

In the ophthalmopathy patients, disease was moderately to severely active, with a Clinical Activity Score of 3 or more, a NOSPECS grade of 4 or more, and a duration of less than 3 months. Exclusion was applied to patients with uncontrolled infections, other autoimmune diseases, pregnancy or lactation. Clinical symptoms, serum thyroxine and TRAb, thyroid ultrasound, and orbital computed tomography formed the basis for the diagnoses. PBMCs were isolated from about 9.2 ml of fresh peripheral blood by Ficoll-Paque density gradient centrifugation. Trizol reagent was used to extract total RNA, and RNA quality was then checked on an Agilent 2100 Bioanalyzer. From V the trimming removes 0 bases and from J it removes 4 bases, while the gene matches leave 0 bases of the junction unaccounted for. CDR1 SGDLS and CDR2 YYNGEE are derived from the germline V gene. The CDR3 numbers 16 residues from cysteine through phenylalanine. Only CDR3 DNA remains: 48 bases, in frame from the first base.

The sample consisted of blood. This receptor was obtained from a man aged 25-40 years with Graves' ophthalmopathy. The chain is made from TRBV9 and TRBJ2-1; TRBD2 fits 14 bases in the junction. This receptor has the CDR3 CASSVGLAGGYNEQFF. In nucleotide form, the sequence is TGTGCCAGCAGCGTAGGACTAGCGGGAGGGTACAATGAGCAGTTCTTC.